The clone carrying this TCR beta chain was seen many times. This sample was taken from a study of response to subunit inactivated influenza vaccine. TCRdb itself ran the RT-PCR reads through MiXCR, one entry per CDR3 protein. The table records 500,000 or so distinct CDR3 sequences, around 9.9% of them present only once. Germline V gene data show CDR1 as DFQATT and CDR2 as SNEGSKA (reference sequence). Deletions cut 1 base from V and 4 bases from J, with 14 bases between. CDR3 length equals 14 residues. The TCR was taken from a man aged 50 to 60 who received an inactivated influenza vaccine. Source: PBMCs from blood, taken roughly 45 days after vaccination. The chain carries TRBV20-1 and TRBJ2-7; the D call may be TRBD1 or TRBD2 (5 bases each). The CDR3 region has the DNA TGCAGTGCTAGAGTCTGGGGGAGACAGTACGAGCAGTACTTC. This gives the protein CSARVWGRQYEQYF.